This record covers a single T cell receptor beta chain. Its antigen is still unknown. Sequence at one end of the junction differs from germline and may be a read error. The data were obtained in a study of beta chain features in type 1 diabetes. The study, taken as a whole, reports: Moderately but significantly shorter TCRB CDR3s were found in Type 1 diabetes patients in all four CD4+ subsets. Diminished insertions and augmented deletions at VDJ junctions characterized type 1 diabetes patients.

What was sequenced were expressed TCRB transcripts, since all of the isolated RNA had been reverse transcribed. Produced via immunoSEQ multiplex PCR; TCRdb's table is partial and in-frame only. Here the sample spans roughly 38,000 clones, roughly 70% being singletons. The CDR3 totals 13 residues. Germline loops: CDR1 SSHAT, CDR2 FNYEAQ (reference sequence). Donors underwent one heparinised blood draw, about 0.12 L on average. Sorted populations were all over 95% pure. The chain is built from TRBV7-7 and TRBJ2-5; a possible D gene is TRBD2 (6 bases). The specimen sequenced was Tregs from blood. The clonotype originates from a man aged 25-45 years with type 1 diabetes. Some clones in this sample may be carry-over from other donors' samples. The CDR3: CASSRRGWETQYF. In DNA form, the CDR3 reads TGTGCTAGCAGCCGGAGGGGATGGGAGACCCAGTACTTC.